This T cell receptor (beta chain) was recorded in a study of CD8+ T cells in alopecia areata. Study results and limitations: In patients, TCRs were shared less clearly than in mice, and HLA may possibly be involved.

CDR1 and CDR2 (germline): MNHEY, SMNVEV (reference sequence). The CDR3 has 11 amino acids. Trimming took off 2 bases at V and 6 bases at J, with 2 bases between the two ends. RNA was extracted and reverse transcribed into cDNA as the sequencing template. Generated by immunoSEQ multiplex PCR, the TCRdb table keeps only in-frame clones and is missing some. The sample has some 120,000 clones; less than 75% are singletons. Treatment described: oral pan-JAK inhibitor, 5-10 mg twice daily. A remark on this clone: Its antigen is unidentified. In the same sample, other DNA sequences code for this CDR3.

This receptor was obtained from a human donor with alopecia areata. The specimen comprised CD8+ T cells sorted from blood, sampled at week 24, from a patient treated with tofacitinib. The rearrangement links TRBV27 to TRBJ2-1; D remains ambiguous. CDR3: CASSLGNEQFF. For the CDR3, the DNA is TGTGCCAGCAGTTTAGGCAATGAGCAGTTCTTC.